This section outlines one T cell receptor beta chain sequence together with its context. There is no known antigen for this receptor. The sample holds no much larger clone one base away, and base qualities are not on file. CDR1 and CDR2 (SGHRS, YFSETQ) derive from the germline V gene. Trimming at the junction amounts to 7 bases on V and 10 bases on J, and the germline ends lie 12 bases apart. Reading from cysteine to phenylalanine, the CDR3 counts 11 amino acids. The CDR3 DNA has 33 bases and is translated from base 1. CD8 naive samples were obtained by positive selection for CCR7 among CD45RO-negative cells, yielding a CD45RA+CCR7+ population from which TemRA cells were excluded. Healthy HIV-negative adults with no recently reported acute infections or vaccinations were included as donors. Every donor was a Caucasian adult residing in Nashville, Tennessee, USA. Blood was obtained by leukapheresis, after which PBMCs were separated by Ficoll-Histopaque density gradient centrifugation and cryopreserved in liquid nitrogen vapor phase. Analytical flow cytometry was used to check the purity and quantity of every magnetically sorted T cell population. Each sorted fraction had its genomic DNA isolated and then quantified by UV absorbance on a Nanodrop 2000c.

The data belong to a study of shared clonotypes between healthy human individuals (dated by TCRdb to the early 2020s). As for the study more broadly: The cohort included three men and a couple of women between 18 and 49 years of age. For each donor, CD4 naive and CD4 memory were each run on three plates, CD8 naive on two plates, and CD8 memory on one plate. To increase sequencing depth and limit assay-specific biases, TCR repertoire library preparation and sequencing were carried out by different laboratories using diverse techniques. Blood TCR repertoires of roughly five healthy adults were deeply sequenced to estimate repertoire size and the extent of clonotype sharing between individuals. Per donor, leukapheresis produced somewhere between about 0.94 and 9.5 billion PBMCs. Broader findings and caveats from the paper: Compared with non-shared clonotypes, clonotypes shared by all four sorted-subset donors had higher generation probabilities. The small number of donors limited the genetic and exposure-history diversity represented. Naive subsets generally had larger estimated clonotype richness than memory subsets did. Sharing across a few donors was observed for around 5% of naive CD4, 3% to 4% of naive CD8, 2.3% of memory CD4, and roughly 0.43% of memory CD8 clonotypes. Sampling was restricted to blood, and TCR repertoires in tissues likely differ from the TCR repertoires found in blood. Rarefaction of sorted-subset datasets indicated incomplete sequencing despite the large sequencing depth. Based on pairwise subsampling, the degree of clonotype sharing among donors was expected to be affected by sequencing depth.

Using the deep immunoSEQ assay, TCR CDR3 regions were amplified from genomic DNA by multiplex PCR. Extracted genomic DNA from each cell subset was spread evenly across all wells of several immunoSEQ 96-well plates, with each plate serving as a replicate. Each replicate PCR for sorted subsets received roughly 0.2 ug genomic DNA, equal to tens of thousands of T cell genomes. Purified libraries were quantified with a Qubit 3.0 fluorometer, sized on a Bioanalyzer 2100, and re-quantified with the KAPA Library Quantification kit. A separate single-read 150-cycle Illumina NextSeq 550 flow cell was used to sequence each immunoSEQ 96-well plate. Per the original workflow: The immunoSEQ output contained only junctional sequences without quality scores, so filtering could not match that applied to full-length reads. Sequences were annotated with PyIR, a Python wrapper for IgBLAST v1.9, using IMGT germline references to assign V/J genes and CDR3. Reads were removed for weak V/J assignments (E-value above 1e-6), missing CDR3, stop codons, out-of-frame junctions, or ambiguous translated residues. A V3J clonotype was defined by an identical inferred V gene, J gene, and CDR3 amino acid sequence. The percentage overlap between two repertoires was calculated by dividing the number of shared unique clonotypes by the size of the smaller repertoire. Three approaches were used to assess repertoire richness: RTK rarefaction, the Chao1 estimator, and Recon v2.1 estimates of unobserved clonotypes. For all TCRbeta clonotypes obtained by the gDNA method from a handful of donors, generation probabilities were computed with OLGA. The clones in this table, taken by TCRdb from immuneACCESS, are in-frame only. Not every clone is retained; where verified, under half of the shortfall comes from an unresolved V gene, and the cause of the rest is unknown. The V and J calls and clone size come from that table; D and trimming were worked out from the DNA. The sample table lists some 2,100,000 clones, around 93% of them with a count of one. The top ten clones comprise over 1.5% of the sample.

The sequencing sample was made of naive CD8+ T cells from PBMCs. The cell subset or site label for this specimen denotes: CD45RA+CCR7+. This sequence originates from a man younger than 30 in good health. Some clones in this sample may be carry-over from other donors' samples. The chain is assembled from TRBV5-1 and TRBJ2-1; no D gene call is confident. The CDR3 amino acid sequence is: CASGKGGEQFF. The nucleotide sequence is TGCGCCAGCGGGAAAGGTGGCGAGCAGTTCTTC.